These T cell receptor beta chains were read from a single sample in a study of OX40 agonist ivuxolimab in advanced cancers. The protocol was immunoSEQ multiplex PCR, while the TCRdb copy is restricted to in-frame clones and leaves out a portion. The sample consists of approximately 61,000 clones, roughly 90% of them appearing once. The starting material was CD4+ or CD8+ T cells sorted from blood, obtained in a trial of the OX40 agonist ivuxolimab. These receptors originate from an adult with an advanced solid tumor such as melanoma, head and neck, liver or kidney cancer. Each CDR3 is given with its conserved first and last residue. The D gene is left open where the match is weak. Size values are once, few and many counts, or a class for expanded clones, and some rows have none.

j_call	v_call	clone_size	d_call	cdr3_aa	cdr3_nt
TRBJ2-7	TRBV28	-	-	CASSWGAGAYEQYF	TGTGCCAGCAGTTGGGGAGCAGGGGCCTACGAGCAGTACTTC
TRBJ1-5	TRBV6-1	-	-	CASSGDTNQPQHF	TGTGCCAGCAGTGGGGACACCAATCAGCCCCAGCATTTT
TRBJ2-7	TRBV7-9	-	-	CASSSGSEQYF	TGTGCCAGCAGCTCAGGGTCCGAGCAGTACTTC
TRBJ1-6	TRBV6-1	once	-	CASTPGTYNSPLHF	TGTGCCAGCACCCCCGGGACATATAATTCACCCCTCCACTTT
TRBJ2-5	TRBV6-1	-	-	CASRGPIETQYF	TGTGCCAGCAGGGGGCCCATTGAGACCCAGTACTTC
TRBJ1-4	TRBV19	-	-	CASSIGRNNEKLFF	TGTGCCAGTAGTATCGGCAGAAATAATGAAAAACTGTTTTTT
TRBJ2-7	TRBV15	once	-	CATSRDSGNEQYF	TGTGCCACCAGCAGAGATTCAGGGAACGAGCAGTACTTC
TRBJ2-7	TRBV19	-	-	CASSIGVGAYYEQYF	TGTGCCAGTAGTATCGGGGTTGGGGCGTACTACGAGCAGTACTTC
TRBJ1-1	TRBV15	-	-	CATSRVAGVNTEAFF	TGTGCCACCAGCAGAGTGGCAGGGGTGAACACTGAAGCTTTCTTT
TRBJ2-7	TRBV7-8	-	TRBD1	CASSLGQGTEQYF	TGTGCCAGCAGCTTGGGACAGGGAACCGAGCAGTACTTC
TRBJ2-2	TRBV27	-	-	CASSPAYLNTGELFF	TGTGCCAGCAGTCCCGCTTACTTAAACACCGGGGAGCTGTTTTTT
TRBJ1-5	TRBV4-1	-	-	CASSQVRREPQHF	TGCGCCAGCAGCCAAGTGAGAAGGGAGCCCCAGCATTTT
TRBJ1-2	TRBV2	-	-	CATPTVSRRYTF	TGTGCCACCCCCACGGTGTCCCGGCGTTACACCTTC
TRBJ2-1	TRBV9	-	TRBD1	CASSLGQATYEQFF	TGTGCCAGCAGTCTCGGACAGGCGACCTATGAGCAGTTCTTC
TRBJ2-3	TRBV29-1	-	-	CSVDLDTDTQYF	TGCAGCGTTGACTTGGACACAGATACGCAGTATTTT
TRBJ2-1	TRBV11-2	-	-	CASSQQGAGWEQFF	TGTGCCAGCAGCCAACAGGGAGCCGGGTGGGAGCAGTTCTTC
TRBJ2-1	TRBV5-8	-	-	CASSSLYNEQFF	TGTGCCAGCAGTTCTTTATACAATGAGCAGTTCTTC
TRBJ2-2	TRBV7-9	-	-	CASSLDLNTGELFF	TGTGCCAGCAGCTTAGATCTGAACACCGGGGAGCTGTTTTTT
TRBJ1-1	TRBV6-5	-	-	CASSHTQAGTEAFF	TGTGCCAGCAGTCACACCCAGGCAGGCACTGAAGCTTTCTTT
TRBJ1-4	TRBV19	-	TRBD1	CASSFGQAPLELFF	TGTGCCAGTAGTTTCGGACAGGCGCCTCTGGAACTGTTTTTT
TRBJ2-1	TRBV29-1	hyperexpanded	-	CSVDGVGTNLNEQFF	TGCAGCGTTGATGGGGTGGGGACAAACCTCAATGAGCAGTTCTTC
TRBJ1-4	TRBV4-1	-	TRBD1	CASSQERQGANEKLFF	TGCGCCAGCAGCCAAGAAAGGCAGGGGGCTAATGAAAAACTGTTTTTT
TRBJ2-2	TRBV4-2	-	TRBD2	CASSQEISGGSAGELFF	TGTGCCAGCAGCCAAGAAATTAGCGGGGGGTCGGCCGGGGAGCTGTTTTTT
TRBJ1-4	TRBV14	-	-	CASSPRQGTTNEKLFF	TGTGCCAGCAGCCCGAGGCAGGGAACAACTAATGAAAAACTGTTTTTT
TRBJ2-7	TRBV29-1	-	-	CSVARGEPYEQYF	TGCAGCGTTGCGAGGGGCGAACCCTACGAGCAGTACTTC
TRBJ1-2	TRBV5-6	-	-	CASRRLAGGGYTF	TGTGCCAGCAGGAGATTGGCTGGGGGTGGCTACACCTTC
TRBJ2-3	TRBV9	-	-	CASSEPSRGHPPDTQYF	TGTGCCAGCAGCGAACCCTCCAGGGGTCACCCTCCGGATACGCAGTATTTT
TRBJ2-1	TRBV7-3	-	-	CASSQASEQFF	TGTGCCAGCAGCCAGGCGAGTGAGCAGTTCTTC
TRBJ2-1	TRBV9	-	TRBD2	CASSVGGRVNEQFF	TGTGCCAGCAGCGTAGGGGGGAGGGTCAATGAGCAGTTCTTC
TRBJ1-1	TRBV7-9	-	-	CASSLVGLESVNTEAFF	TGTGCCAGCAGCTTAGTTGGACTGGAATCGGTGAACACTGAAGCTTTCTTT
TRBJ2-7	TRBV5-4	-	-	CASSLEGGHYEQYF	TGTGCCAGCAGCTTGGAGGGGGGGCACTACGAGCAGTACTTC
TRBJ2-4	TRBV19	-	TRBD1	CASSIDRGLDKNIQYF	TGTGCCAGTAGTATAGACAGGGGGCTAGACAAAAACATTCAGTACTTC
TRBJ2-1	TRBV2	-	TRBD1	CASSEVGTAGGINEQFF	TGTGCCAGCAGTGAGGTGGGGACGGCAGGGGGCATCAATGAGCAGTTCTTC
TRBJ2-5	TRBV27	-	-	CASSQQGLQETQYF	TGTGCCAGCAGTCAACAGGGACTCCAAGAGACCCAGTACTTC
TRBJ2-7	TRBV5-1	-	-	CASSWIVGYEQYF	TGCGCCAGCAGCTGGATAGTGGGGTACGAGCAGTACTTC
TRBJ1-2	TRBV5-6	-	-	CASSPKGVWVGYTF	TGTGCCAGCAGCCCGAAGGGGGTGTGGGTTGGCTACACCTTC
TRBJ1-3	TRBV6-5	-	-	CASSYLTGSGNTIYF	TGTGCCAGCAGTTACTTGACAGGCTCTGGAAACACCATATATTTT
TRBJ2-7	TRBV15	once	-	CATSRVDSLSEQYF	TGTGCCACCAGCAGAGTGGACAGTCTTTCGGAGCAGTACTTC
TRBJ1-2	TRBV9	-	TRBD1	CASSSWTGDYGYTF	TGTGCCAGCAGCTCCTGGACAGGGGACTATGGCTACACCTTC
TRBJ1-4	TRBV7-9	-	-	CASGASENEKLFF	TGTGCCAGCGGGGCCTCGGAAAATGAAAAACTGTTTTTT
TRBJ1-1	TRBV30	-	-	CAWIRNTEAFF	TGTGCCTGGATACGGAACACTGAAGCTTTCTTT
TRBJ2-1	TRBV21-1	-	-	CASSKVRVRSYNEQFF	TGTGCCAGCAGCAAAGTTCGGGTCAGATCCTACAATGAGCAGTTCTTC
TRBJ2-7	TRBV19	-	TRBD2	CASSRTSGPYEQYF	TGTGCCAGTAGTAGAACTAGCGGACCCTACGAGCAGTACTTC
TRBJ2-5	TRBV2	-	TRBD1	CAKGQDQETQYF	TGTGCCAAGGGACAGGACCAAGAGACCCAGTACTTC
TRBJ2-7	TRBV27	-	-	CASSLGTGKSNEQYF	TGTGCCAGCAGTTTAGGAACAGGGAAGTCGAACGAGCAGTACTTC
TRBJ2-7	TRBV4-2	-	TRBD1	CASSPIFDGTGGHYEQYF	TGTGCCAGCAGCCCGATCTTCGACGGGACAGGGGGACACTACGAGCAGTACTTC
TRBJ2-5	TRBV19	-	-	CASSHGGAQYF	TGTGCCAGTAGTCACGGCGGGGCCCAGTACTTC
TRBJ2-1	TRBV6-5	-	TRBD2	CASRTGTSVLFEQFF	TGTGCCAGCAGAACCGGGACTAGCGTGTTGTTTGAGCAGTTCTTC
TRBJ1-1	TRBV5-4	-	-	CASSQDLGDLSNTEAFF	TGTGCCAGCAGCCAAGATCTGGGGGATCTGTCGAACACTGAAGCTTTCTTT
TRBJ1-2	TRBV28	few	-	CASCDRKGGYTF	TGTGCCAGCTGTGACAGGAAGGGTGGCTACACCTTC
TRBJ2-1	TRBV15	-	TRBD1	CATSREVDRVDDYGDEQFF	TGTGCCACCAGCAGAGAGGTCGACAGGGTCGACGACTATGGGGATGAGCAGTTCTTC
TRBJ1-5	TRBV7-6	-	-	CASSHLRGVQPQHF	TGTGCCAGCAGCCATCTTAGGGGGGTTCAGCCCCAGCATTTT
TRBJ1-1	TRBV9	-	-	CASSPRGQNTEAFF	TGTGCCAGCAGCCCCCGGGGCCAGAACACTGAAGCTTTCTTT
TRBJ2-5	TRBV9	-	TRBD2	CASSVAGGEETQYF	TGTGCCAGCAGCGTAGCCGGGGGGGAAGAGACCCAGTACTTC
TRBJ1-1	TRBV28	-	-	CASTQGSYTEAFF	TGTGCCAGCACCCAGGGCAGCTACACTGAAGCTTTCTTT
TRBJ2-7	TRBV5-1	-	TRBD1	CASRAGDRGYEQYF	TGCGCCAGCAGGGCCGGGGACAGGGGGTACGAGCAGTACTTC
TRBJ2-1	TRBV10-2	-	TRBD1	CASSEPYRDRKTYNEQFF	TGCGCCAGCAGTGAGCCCTACCGGGACAGGAAAACCTACAATGAGCAGTTCTTC
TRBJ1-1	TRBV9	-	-	CASSVGDLQVNTEAFF	TGTGCCAGCAGCGTAGGGGACCTCCAGGTGAACACTGAAGCTTTCTTT
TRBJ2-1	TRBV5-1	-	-	CASSLAYGYNEQFF	TGCGCCAGCAGCTTGGCCTACGGTTACAATGAGCAGTTCTTC